This entry is about one T cell receptor (beta chain). Its antigen is not identified. The V gene's germline CDR1 is LNHNV and CDR2 YYDKDF (reference sequence). This CDR3 has 17 residues. The sample originates from a study of CXCR3-negative and CXCR3-positive naive CD8 T cells. General study findings and limits: TRB CDR3s of CXCR3-positive naive cells were more hydrophobic than those of CXCR3-negative naive cells.

The authors prepared UMI-labeled TRB cDNA libraries by 5' RACE. TCRdb re-called the 5' RACE reads; every CDR3 protein appears as one record, without DNA. Its table lists 100,000 to 150,000 distinct CDR3 sequences. The TCR sequence derives from a human donor in good health. Some clones in this sample may be carry-over from other donors' samples. Sequencing was carried out using naive CXCR3- CD8+ T cells from blood. The subset is: CD45RO-CCR7+CD27+CD95- naive CD8+ T cells lacking CXCR3 (TNR3-). The chain couples TRBV15 to TRBJ2-7; the D gene TCRdb calls, TRBD1, cannot be checked with no DNA. CDR3 amino acids: CATSRDNGQESGYEQYF.